Included here is one T cell receptor (beta chain) sequence, with context. The CDR3 covers 14 residues. The data derive from a study of blood T cell repertoires in COVID-19. Background on the study: Acute-phase and convalescent COVID-19 samples originated in the United States, Italy and Spain. PBMCs, B-cell-depleted T cells, or T cells provided the cDNA or gDNA that made up the material.

Source study methods: Scientists estimated how many nucleated cells there were by amplifying reference gene primers. Libraries were prepared by immunoSEQ multiplex PCR; TCRdb keeps only in-frame clonotypes and omits some of them. V and J calls and clone size are as listed in that table; D and trimming were resolved from the DNA. The table lists tens of thousands of clones, roughly nine tenths of them singletons, with 5.1% in the top ten. The chain uses TRBV21-1 and TRBJ1-3; the table's D gene call, TRBD1, was not cross checked with the DNA. TRBV21-1 counts as a pseudogene. Sequenced: peripheral blood. This TCR came from a man older than 75 in a cohort sampled during active COVID-19. CDR3 loop: CASSKKGEGNTIYF. DNA for the CDR3: TGTGCCAGCAGCAAAAAAGGGGAAGGAAACACCATATATTTT.